The 5 T cell receptor beta chains presented below share a single source sample, sequenced in a study of shared clonotypes between healthy human individuals. Measured with immunoSEQ multiplex PCR; TCRdb has only the in-frame clones, and not every one. Here the sample spans 2 million to 2.5 million clones, 80% to 95% being singletons. Sequenced sample: naive CD4+ T cells from PBMCs. The subset denotes: CD45RA+ positively selected. These receptors originate from a man between 18 and 29 years old in good health. Some clones in this sample may be carry-over from other donors' samples.

The rearrangement joins TRBV28 to TRBJ2-3, with 9 bases that match TRBD2. Trimming at V came to 3 bases and at J to 5 bases, leaving 15 bases not matched to a gene. This CDR3 is built from 18 residues. Germline CDR1 and CDR2: MDHEN and SYDVKM. The CDR3 loop is CASSLVAGVRSSLDTQYF. The CDR3 DNA reads as TGTGCCAGCAGTTTGGTAGCGGGAGTAAGGAGTTCGTTAGATACGCAGTATTTT.

This clone was seen a single time. The genes are TRBV6-1 and TRBJ1-2, with a weak D call TRBD1 (6 bases). In germline, CDR1 is MNHNS, CDR2 SASEGT. The V end lost 8 bases, the J end lost 4 bases, and 17 bases lay between the germline ends. This CDR3 is 14 amino acids long. The CDR3 DNA follows: TGTGCCAGCCGCTTTCTACAGGGCAGCTATGGCTACACCTTC. Protein sequence: CASRFLQGSYGYTF.

This clone has only one observation. The gene calls are TRBV5-1 and TRBJ2-3, with TRBD2 identical over 8 bases. The V gene end was trimmed by 5 bases and the J gene end by 2 bases; junction bases not matched to a gene: 10. The length of the CDR3 is 16 residues. Germline V gives CDR1 SGHRS, CDR2 YFSETQ. CDR3 DNA sequence: TGCGCCAGCAGTTCCCCAGCGGGAGCCCTCACAGATACGCAGTATTTT. Translated, it gives CASSSPAGALTDTQYF.

The chain has TRBV6-5 and TRBJ2-7; D is ambiguous. Germline assignment: CDR1 MNHEY and CDR2 SVGAGI. There are 15 residues in the CDR3. Trimming pared 2 bases from V and 0 bases from J, leaving 11 bases between. CDR3 sequence (DNA): TGTGCCAGCAGTTACGGGCCACAAAGCTCCTACGAGCAGTACTTC. It yields the protein CASSYGPQSSYEQYF.

This clone was detected once. The chain is built from TRBV27 and TRBJ2-1, with D perhaps assigned TRBD1 or TRBD2 (6 bases each). From germline, CDR1 is MNHEY and CDR2 SMNVEV (reference sequence). The ends were cut back, 4 bases at V and 15 bases at J, with 16 bases in the middle. The CDR3 has 12 residues. This chain's CDR3 is CASSSGAGQWFF. The CDR3 region has the DNA TGTGCCAGCAGTTCGGGGGCAGGGCAATGGTTCTTC.